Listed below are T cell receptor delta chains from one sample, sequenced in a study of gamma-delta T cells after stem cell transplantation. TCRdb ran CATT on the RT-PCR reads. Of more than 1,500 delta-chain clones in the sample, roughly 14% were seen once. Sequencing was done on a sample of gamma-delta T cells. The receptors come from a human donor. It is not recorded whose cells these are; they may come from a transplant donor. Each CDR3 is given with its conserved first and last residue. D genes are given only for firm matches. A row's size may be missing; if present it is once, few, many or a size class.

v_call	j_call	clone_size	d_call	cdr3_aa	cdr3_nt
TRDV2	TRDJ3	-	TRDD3	CACDVTGGLSSWDTRQMFF	TGTGCCTGTGATGTAACTGGGGGATTGAGCTCCTGGGACACCCGACAGATGTTTTTC
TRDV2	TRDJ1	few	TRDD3	CACDTLSTGDKTTDKLIF	TGTGCCTGTGACACCCTAAGTACTGGGGATAAGACCACCGATAAACTCATCTTT
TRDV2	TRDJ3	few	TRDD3	CACDLLGDHSWDTLQMFF	TGTGCCTGTGATCTTCTGGGGGATCACTCCTGGGACACCCTACAGATGTTTTTC
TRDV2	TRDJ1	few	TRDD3	CACVTVSSTGGVGYTDKLIF	TGTGCCTGTGTCACCGTTTCCTCTACTGGGGGAGTAGGTTACACCGATAAACTCATCTTT
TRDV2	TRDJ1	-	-	CACDTVGSSGIWEADKLIF	TGTGCCTGTGACACCGTAGGGAGCTCGGGGATTTGGGAAGCCGATAAACTCATCTTT
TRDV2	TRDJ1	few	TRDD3	CACDTEWGIRPYTDKLIF	TGTGCCTGTGACACGGAATGGGGGATACGCCCGTACACCGATAAACTCATCTTT
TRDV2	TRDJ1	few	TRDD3	CACDGLLGDDTDKLIF	TGTGCCTGTGACGGGCTACTGGGGGATGACACCGATAAACTCATCTTT
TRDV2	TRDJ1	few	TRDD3	CACDNLGDIPGADDKLIF	TGTGCCTGTGACAACCTGGGGGATATCCCTGGGGCCGACGATAAACTCATCTTT
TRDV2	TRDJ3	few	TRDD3	CACDTVLLGDNTSSWDTRQMFF	TGTGCCTGTGACACCGTCTTACTGGGGGATAACACTAGCTCCTGGGACACCCGACAGATGTTTTTC
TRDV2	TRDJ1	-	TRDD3	CACDTLLLGDTRSDKLIF	TGTGCCTGTGACACCCTTCTACTGGGGGATACGCGGTCCGATAAACTCATCTTT
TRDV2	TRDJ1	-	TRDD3	CACDSVKPTGGYASSPDRLIF	TGTGCCTGTGACAGCGTAAAACCTACTGGGGGGTACGCGTCCTCCCCCGATAGACTCATCTTT
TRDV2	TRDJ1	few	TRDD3	CACDRVGLGDTTDKLIF	TGTGCCTGTGACCGAGTGGGACTGGGGGATACTACCGATAAACTCATCTTT
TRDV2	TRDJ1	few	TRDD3	CACDGLGDLRTDKLIF	TGTGCCTGTGACGGACTGGGGGATCTCCGAACCGATAAACTCATCTTT
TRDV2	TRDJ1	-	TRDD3	CACDTLWGISTDKLIF	TGTGCCTGTGACACCTTGTGGGGGATCTCGACCGATAAACTCATCTTT
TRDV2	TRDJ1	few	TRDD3	CACDTLGLMGTGGSYTDKLIF	TGTGCCTGTGACACACTGGGCCTAATGGGGACTGGGGGATCTTACACCGATAAACTCATCTTT
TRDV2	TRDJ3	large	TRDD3	CACDFVLGDTTWDTRQMFF	TGTGCCTGTGACTTTGTACTGGGGGATACAACCTGGGACACCCGACAGATGTTTTTC
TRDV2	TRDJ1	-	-	CACDTLQSEAGRGGTDKLIF	TGTGCCTGTGACACTTTACAATCGGAAGCTGGGCGCGGTGGAACCGATAAACTCATCTTT
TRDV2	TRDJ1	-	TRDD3	CACDTLAEQLGDTDKLIF	TGTGCCTGTGACACTCTCGCCGAACAACTGGGGGATACCGATAAACTCATCTTT
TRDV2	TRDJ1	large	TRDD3	CACDILLGDNNDKLIF	TGTGCCTGTGACATCCTACTGGGGGATAACAACGATAAACTCATCTTT
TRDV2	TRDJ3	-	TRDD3	CACDTASTGGLSSWDTRQMFF	TGTGCCTGTGACACTGCCTCTACTGGGGGACTTAGCTCCTGGGACACCCGACAGATGTTTTTC
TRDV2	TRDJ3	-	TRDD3	CACVPLGGQSSWDTRQMFF	TGTGCCTGTGTCCCACTTGGGGGACAGAGCTCCTGGGACACCCGACAGATGTTTTTC
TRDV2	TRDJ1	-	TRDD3	CACDTVLGVPYTDKLIF	TGTGCCTGTGACACCGTGCTGGGGGTCCCGTACACCGATAAACTCATCTTT
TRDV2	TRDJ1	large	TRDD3	CACDSVETGGYAYTDKLIF	TGTGCCTGTGACTCCGTTGAAACTGGGGGATACGCGTACACCGATAAACTCATCTTT
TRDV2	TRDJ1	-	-	CACEGMTLGTDKLIF	TGTGCCTGTGAGGGGATGACTCTTGGCACCGATAAACTCATCTTT
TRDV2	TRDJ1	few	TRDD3	CACDPLGLSQTDKLIF	TGTGCCTGTGACCCACTGGGGTTATCGCAAACCGATAAACTCATCTTT
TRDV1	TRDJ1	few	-	CALGELGGAFLCGGSSPYECLGKLIF	TGTGCTCTTGGGGAACTAGGAGGGGCCTTCCTTTGTGGGGGATCCTCACCTTACGAGTGTCTGGGCAAACTCATCTTT